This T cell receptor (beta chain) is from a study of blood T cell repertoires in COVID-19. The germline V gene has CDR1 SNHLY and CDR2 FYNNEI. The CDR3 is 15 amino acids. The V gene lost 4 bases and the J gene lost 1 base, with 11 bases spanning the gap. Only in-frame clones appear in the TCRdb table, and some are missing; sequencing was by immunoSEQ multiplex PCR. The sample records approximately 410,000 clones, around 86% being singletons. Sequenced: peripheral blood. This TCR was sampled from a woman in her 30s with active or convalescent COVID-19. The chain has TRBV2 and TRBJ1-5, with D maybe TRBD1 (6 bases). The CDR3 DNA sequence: TGTGCCAGCAGTGGGTCACAGGGAAGCAATCAGCCCCAGCATTTT. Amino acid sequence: CASSGSQGSNQPQHF.